The 13 T cell receptor beta chains reported below all come from one sample, sequenced in a study of blood T cell repertoires in COVID-19. Profiling relied on immunoSEQ multiplex PCR, and the TCRdb table lists in-frame clones only, not all of them. Counted here are about 200,000 clones, around 85% occurring once; the ten biggest clones make up under 20%. The sequencing input was PBMCs or T cells enriched from blood (not recorded which). The receptors were sampled from a man aged 35 to 55 who had recovered from COVID-19.

This clone was detected a few times. The genes are TRBV7-3 and TRBJ2-7, with 7 bases fitting TRBD2. Germline CDR1 SGHTA, CDR2 FQGTGA. J was trimmed by 3 bases and V by 0 bases; bases with no gene match: 5. The CDR3 runs to 15 residues. DNA of the CDR3: TGTGCCAGCAGCTTAACGGCGGGAGCTGGCTACGAGCAGTACTTC. Protein: CASSLTAGAGYEQYF.

This chain joins TRBV9 and TRBJ2-1, with 8 bases identical to TRBD2. The CDR3 loop spans 15 amino acids. V was clipped by 0 bases and J by 7 bases; unmatched bases: 6. Germline loops: CDR1 SGDLS, CDR2 YYNGEE. In nucleotides, the CDR3 is TGTGCCAGCAGCGTAGTACTAGCGGAGATTAATGAGCAGTTCTTC. This sequence encodes CASSVVLAEINEQFF.

The chain links TRBV7-3 to TRBJ2-2, with D unresolved. The CDR3 contains 15 residues. Germline V gene data show CDR1 as SGHTA and CDR2 as FQGTGA. Trimming stripped 5 bases from V and 6 bases from J, with 16 bases between. The CDR3 loop is CASSAAGSTSGELFF. The DNA of the CDR3 is TGTGCCAGCAGCGCCGCTGGGTCGACATCCGGGGAGCTGTTTTTT.

The CDR3, as DNA: TGTGCCAGCAGCCAGGGGCGGGGGGCAGTTCCCAATGAGCAGTTCTTC. Its protein product is CASSQGRGAVPNEQFF. The rearrangement uses TRBV14 and TRBJ2-1; 8 bases map to TRBD2. CDR1 and CDR2 (germline): SGHDN, FVKESK. V gave up 3 bases and J gave up 6 bases; unmatched junction bases: 10. The CDR3 runs 16 residues.

This clone occurred once. The chain joins TRBV4-1 to TRBJ1-2; TRBD1 is a possible D gene (5 bases). With 5 bases removed from V and 8 bases from J, the gap between germline ends came to 18 bases. Germline V CDR1 and CDR2: MGHRA, YSYEKL. CDR3 length equals 14 residues. The CDR3 protein is CASSFKVGLIGYTF. In nucleotides, the CDR3 is TGCGCCAGCAGCTTCAAGGTGGGACTGATCGGCTACACCTTC.

The chain carries TRBV7-6 and TRBJ2-1; 9 bases align to TRBD2. V lost 3 bases, J lost 4 bases, and 4 bases stayed unmatched. The CDR3 sequence is 15 residues long. Germline values: CDR1 SGHVS, CDR2 FNYEAQ. The CDR3 spells CASSFTAGGYNEQFF. As DNA, the CDR3 is TGTGCCAGCAGCTTCACAGCGGGGGGATACAATGAGCAGTTCTTC. Full variable domain (remainder filled in from reference TRBV7-6 and TRBJ2-1): GAGVSQSPRYKVTKRGQDVALRCDPISGHVSLYWYRQALGQGPEFLTYFNYEAQQDKSGLPNDRFSAERPEGSISTLTIQRTEQRDSAMYRCASSFTAGGYNEQFFGPGTRLTVL.

The chain carries TRBV10-2 and TRBJ2-2, with 9 bases aligning to TRBD1. From germline, CDR1 is WSHSY and CDR2 SAAADI. The V gene end was trimmed by 10 bases and the J gene end by 5 bases; junction bases not matched to a gene: 5. This CDR3 has 13 residues. DNA of the CDR3: TGCGCCACTCGGACAGGGGATACCGGGGAGCTGTTTTTT. As protein: CATRTGDTGELFF.

The chain is built from TRBV18 and TRBJ2-7, with D tentatively TRBD1 (5 bases). This CDR3 is built from 14 residues. V was trimmed by 2 bases and J by 2 bases, leaving 10 bases between them. Germline V gene lookup returns CDR1 KGHSH and CDR2 LQKENI. CDR3 loop: CASSPVDKPYEQYF. CDR3 bases: TGTGCCAGCTCACCAGTGGACAAGCCCTACGAGCAGTACTTC. The entire variable domain, with the rest obtained from reference TRBV18 and TRBJ2-7, is as follows: NAGVMQNPRHLVRRRGQEARLRCSPMKGHSHVYWYRQLPEEGLKFMVYLQKENIIDESGMPKERFSAEFPKEGPSILRIQQVVRGDSAAYFCASSPVDKPYEQYFGPGTRLTVT.

The chain recombines TRBV6-5 with TRBJ2-3; the D gene is possibly TRBD2 (6 bases). V dropped 6 bases and J dropped 0 bases, with 13 bases sitting between them. Germline CDR1 and CDR2: MNHEY and SVGAGI. The CDR3 is 15 residues long. The CDR3 sequence is CASRKGTGSTDTQYF. The CDR3 nucleotides read TGTGCCAGCAGAAAGGGGACTGGGAGCACAGATACGCAGTATTTT.

The V gene is TRBV4-1, the J gene TRBJ2-7; a weak D match, TRBD1 (6 bases). The CDR3 covers 14 residues. In germline, CDR1 is MGHRA, CDR2 YSYEKL. With 3 bases removed from V and 5 bases from J, the gap between germline ends came to 14 bases. The CDR3 DNA is TGCGCCAGCAGCCACCAAAATTACAGGGACGAGCAGTACTTC. It is translated as CASSHQNYRDEQYF.

The genes are TRBV13 and TRBJ1-1, with D maybe TRBD1 (6 bases). Germline V gene lookup returns CDR1 PRHDT and CDR2 FYEKMQ (reference sequence). The V end lost 4 bases, the J end lost 7 bases, and 16 bases lay between the germline ends. This CDR3 has 14 residues. The CDR3 is CASSSTGGQNEAFF. CDR3 bases: TGTGCCAGCAGCTCGACAGGTGGGCAGAATGAAGCTTTCTTT.

The chain links TRBV30 to TRBJ2-1, with 7 bases aligning to TRBD2. CDR1 and CDR2 (germline): GTSNPN, SVGIG (reference sequence). The CDR3 has 13 amino acids. J was trimmed by 5 bases and V by 4 bases; bases with no gene match: 5. CDR3 sequence reads: CAWTSGTNNEQFF. The CDR3 DNA reads as TGTGCCTGGACTAGCGGAACAAACAATGAGCAGTTCTTC.

The rearrangement joins TRBV28 to TRBJ1-1; no clear D. V lost 4 bases and J lost 3, with 6 bases in between. This CDR3 has 12 residues. CDR1 is MDHEN and CDR2 is SYDVKM in the germline V gene. The CDR3 spells CASSSVYTEAFF. In DNA form, the CDR3 reads TGTGCCAGCAGTTCAGTGTACACTGAAGCTTTCTTT.